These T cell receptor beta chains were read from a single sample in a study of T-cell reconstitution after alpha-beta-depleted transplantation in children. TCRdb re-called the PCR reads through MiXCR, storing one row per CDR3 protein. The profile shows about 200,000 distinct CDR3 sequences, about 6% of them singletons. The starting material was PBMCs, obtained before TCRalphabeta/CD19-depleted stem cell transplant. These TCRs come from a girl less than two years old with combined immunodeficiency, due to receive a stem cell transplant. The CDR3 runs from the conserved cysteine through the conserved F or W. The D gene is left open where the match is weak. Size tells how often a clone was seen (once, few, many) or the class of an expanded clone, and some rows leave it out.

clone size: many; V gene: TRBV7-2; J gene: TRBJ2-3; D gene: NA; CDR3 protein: CASSTAEDTQYF; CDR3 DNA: TGTGCCAGCAGCACAGCGGAAGATACGCAGTATTTT
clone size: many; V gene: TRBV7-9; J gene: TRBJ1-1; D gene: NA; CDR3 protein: CASSLVAGAAFF; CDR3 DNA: TGTGCCAGCAGCTTAGTTGCAGGGGCGGCTTTCTTT
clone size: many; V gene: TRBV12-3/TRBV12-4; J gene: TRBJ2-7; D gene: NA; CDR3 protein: CASSLGTGLDEQYF; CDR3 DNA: TGTGCCAGCAGTTTAGGAACAGGGCTGGACGAGCAGTACTTC
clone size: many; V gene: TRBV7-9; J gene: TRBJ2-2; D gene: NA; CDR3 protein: CASSSGTPNTGELFF; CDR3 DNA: TGTGCCAGCAGCTCCGGGACACCGAACACCGGGGAGCTGTTTTTT
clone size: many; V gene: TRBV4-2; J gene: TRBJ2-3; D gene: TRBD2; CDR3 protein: CASSQAAGVEDTQYF; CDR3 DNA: TGTGCCAGCAGCCAAGCGGCGGGGGTCGAGGATACGCAGTATTTT
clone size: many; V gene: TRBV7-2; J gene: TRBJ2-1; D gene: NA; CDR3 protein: CASSLLPKGEQFF; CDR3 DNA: TGTGCCAGCAGCTTACTCCCTAAGGGCGAGCAGTTCTTC
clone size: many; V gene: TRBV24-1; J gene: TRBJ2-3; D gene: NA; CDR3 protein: CATSDLRASTDTQYF; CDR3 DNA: TGTGCCACCAGTGATTTACGGGCCAGCACAGATACGCAGTATTTT
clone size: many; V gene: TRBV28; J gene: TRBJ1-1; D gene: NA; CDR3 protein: CASSLRGGSEAFF; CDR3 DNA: TGTGCCAGCAGTTTAAGGGGGGGAAGTGAAGCTTTCTTT
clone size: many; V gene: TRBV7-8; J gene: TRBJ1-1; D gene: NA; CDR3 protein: CASSPLVYTGSEAFF; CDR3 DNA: TGTGCCAGCAGCCCTCTCGTATACACAGGGAGTGAAGCTTTCTTT
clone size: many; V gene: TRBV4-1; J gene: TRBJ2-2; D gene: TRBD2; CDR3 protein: CASSLSGSGAGELFF; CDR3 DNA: TGCGCCAGCAGCCTGTCCGGGAGCGGGGCCGGGGAGCTGTTTTTT
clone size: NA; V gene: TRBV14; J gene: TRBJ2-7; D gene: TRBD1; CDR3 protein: CASSRLMTGGYEQYF; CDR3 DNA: TGTGCCAGCAGCCGGCTGATGACAGGGGGCTACGAGCAGTACTTC
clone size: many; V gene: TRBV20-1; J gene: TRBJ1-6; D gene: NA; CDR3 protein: CSAWDGLDSPLHF; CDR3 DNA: TGCAGTGCTTGGGACGGATTGGATTCACCCCTCCACTTT
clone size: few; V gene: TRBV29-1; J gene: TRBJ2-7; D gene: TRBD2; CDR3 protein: CSAGRGGLGYEQYF; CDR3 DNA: TGCAGCGCTGGTCGGGGGGGATTGGGTTACGAGCAGTACTTC
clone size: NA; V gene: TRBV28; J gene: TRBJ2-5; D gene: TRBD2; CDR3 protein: CASSLVLAGGTQETQYF; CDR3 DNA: TGTGCCAGCAGTTTAGTCCTAGCGGGAGGGACCCAAGAGACCCAGTACTTC
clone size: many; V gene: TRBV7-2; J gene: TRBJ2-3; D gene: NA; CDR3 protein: CASSPPYYTDTQYF; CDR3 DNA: TGTGCCAGCAGCCCCCCATATTACACAGATACGCAGTATTTT
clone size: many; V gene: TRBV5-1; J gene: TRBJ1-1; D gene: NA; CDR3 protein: CASSLGFLLNTEAFF; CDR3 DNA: TGCGCCAGCAGCTTAGGATTTCTATTGAACACTGAAGCTTTCTTT
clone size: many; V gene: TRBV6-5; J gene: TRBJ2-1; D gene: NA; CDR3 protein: CASSYGEDNEQFF; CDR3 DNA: TGTGCCAGCAGTTATGGGGAGGACAATGAGCAGTTCTTC
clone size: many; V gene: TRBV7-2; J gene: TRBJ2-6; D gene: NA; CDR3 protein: CASSLQSGANVLTF; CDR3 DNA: TGTGCCAGCAGCTTGCAGTCTGGGGCCAACGTCCTGACTTTC
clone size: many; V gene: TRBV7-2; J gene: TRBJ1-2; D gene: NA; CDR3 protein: CASSLTDYGVGYTF; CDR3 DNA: TGTGCCAGCAGCTTAACGGACTATGGTGTGGGCTACACCTTC
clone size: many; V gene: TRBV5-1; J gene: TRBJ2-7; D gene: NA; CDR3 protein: CASSFGTGTYEQYF; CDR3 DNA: TGCGCCAGCAGCTTCGGGACGGGTACCTACGAGCAGTACTTC
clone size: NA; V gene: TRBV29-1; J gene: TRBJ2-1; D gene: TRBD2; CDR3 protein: CSVEGSSGVHYNEQFF; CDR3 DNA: TGCAGCGTTGAGGGATCTAGCGGAGTTCACTACAATGAGCAGTTCTTC
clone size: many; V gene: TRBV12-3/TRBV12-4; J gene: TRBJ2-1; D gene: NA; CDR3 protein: CASSLAPAPYNEQFF; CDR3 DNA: TGTGCCAGCAGTTTGGCCCCAGCGCCCTACAATGAGCAGTTCTTC
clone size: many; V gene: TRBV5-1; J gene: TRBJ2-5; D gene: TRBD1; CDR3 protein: CASSSGQGQETQYF; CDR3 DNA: TGCGCCAGCAGCTCAGGACAGGGGCAAGAGACCCAGTACTTC
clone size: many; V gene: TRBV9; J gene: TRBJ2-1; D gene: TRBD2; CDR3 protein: CASSDSGGGNNEQFF; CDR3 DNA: TGTGCCAGCAGCGATAGCGGGGGGGGGAACAATGAGCAGTTCTTC
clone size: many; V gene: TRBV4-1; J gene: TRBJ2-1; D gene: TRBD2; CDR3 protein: CASSLAGGQNEQFF; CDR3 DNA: TGCGCCAGCAGTCTCGCGGGAGGTCAGAATGAGCAGTTCTTC
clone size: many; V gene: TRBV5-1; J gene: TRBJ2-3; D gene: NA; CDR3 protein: CASSLWTPLLSQYF; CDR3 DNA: TGCGCCAGCAGCTTGTGGACTCCTCTTCTCTCGCAGTATTTT
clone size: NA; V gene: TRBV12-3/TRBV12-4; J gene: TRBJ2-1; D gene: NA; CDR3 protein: CASSLRQYNEQFF; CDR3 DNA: TGTGCCAGCAGTCTCCGACAGTACAATGAGCAGTTCTTC
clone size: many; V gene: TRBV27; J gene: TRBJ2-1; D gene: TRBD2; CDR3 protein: CASSLASGSSDEQFF; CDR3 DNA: TGTGCCAGCAGTTTGGCTAGCGGGAGTTCGGATGAGCAGTTCTTC
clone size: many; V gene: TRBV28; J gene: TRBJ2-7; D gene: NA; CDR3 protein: CASSFGWDEQYF; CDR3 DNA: TGTGCCAGCAGTTTTGGGTGGGACGAGCAGTACTTC
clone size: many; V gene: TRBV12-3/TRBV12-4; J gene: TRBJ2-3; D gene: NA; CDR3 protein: CASSRGSGTDTQYF; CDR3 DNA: TGTGCCAGCTCGAGGGGAAGCGGCACAGATACGCAGTATTTT
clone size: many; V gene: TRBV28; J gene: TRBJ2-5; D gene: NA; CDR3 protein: CASSLDRGGQETQYF; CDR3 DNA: TGTGCCAGCAGTTTAGACAGAGGGGGCCAAGAGACCCAGTACTTC
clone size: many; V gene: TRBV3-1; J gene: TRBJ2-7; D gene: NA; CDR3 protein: CASSQDGTGYAYEQYF; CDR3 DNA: TGTGCCAGCAGCCAAGACGGGACGGGATATGCCTACGAGCAGTACTTC
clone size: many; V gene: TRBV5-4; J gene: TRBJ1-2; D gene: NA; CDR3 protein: CATSLRVNYGYTF; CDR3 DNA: TGTGCCACAAGTCTGCGAGTTAACTATGGCTACACCTTC
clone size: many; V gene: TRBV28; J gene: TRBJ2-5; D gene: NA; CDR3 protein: CASTLDGDQETQYF; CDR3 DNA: TGTGCCAGCACCTTGGACGGGGACCAAGAGACCCAGTACTTC
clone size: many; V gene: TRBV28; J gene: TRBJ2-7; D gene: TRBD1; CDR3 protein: CASSLRTGAPYEQYF; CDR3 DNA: TGTGCCAGCAGTTTGAGGACAGGGGCTCCCTACGAGCAGTACTTC
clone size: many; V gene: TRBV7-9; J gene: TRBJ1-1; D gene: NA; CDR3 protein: CASSFGVDEAFF; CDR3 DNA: TGTGCCAGCAGCTTCGGCGTCGATGAAGCTTTCTTT
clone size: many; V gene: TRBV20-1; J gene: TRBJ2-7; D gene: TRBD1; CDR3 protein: CSARGGTASYEQYF; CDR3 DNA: TGCAGTGCTAGAGGTGGGACAGCCTCCTACGAGCAGTACTTC
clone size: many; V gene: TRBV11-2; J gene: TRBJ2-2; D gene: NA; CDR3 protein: CASSLRHLGSGELFF; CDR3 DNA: TGTGCCAGCAGCTTGAGGCACCTTGGATCCGGGGAGCTGTTTTTT
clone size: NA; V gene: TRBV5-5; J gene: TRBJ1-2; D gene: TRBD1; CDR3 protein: CASSPPTGGDGYTF; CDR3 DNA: TGTGCCAGCAGCCCCCCGACAGGGGGCGATGGCTACACCTTC
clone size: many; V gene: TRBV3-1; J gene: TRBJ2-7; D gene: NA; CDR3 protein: CASSQDGDGPTYEQYF; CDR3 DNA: TGTGCCAGCAGCCAAGATGGGGACGGACCGACCTACGAGCAGTACTTC
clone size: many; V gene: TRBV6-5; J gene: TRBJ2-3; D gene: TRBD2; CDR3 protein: CASSYSLAGYVTDTQYF; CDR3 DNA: TGTGCCAGCAGTTACTCTCTAGCGGGATATGTGACAGATACGCAGTATTTT
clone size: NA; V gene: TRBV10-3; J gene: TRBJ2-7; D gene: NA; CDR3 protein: CAISGHSYEQYF; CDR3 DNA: TGTGCCATCAGTGGCCACTCCTACGAGCAGTACTTC
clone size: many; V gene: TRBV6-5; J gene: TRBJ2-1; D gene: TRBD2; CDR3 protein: CASSYGLAEYNEQFF; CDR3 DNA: TGTGCCAGCAGTTACGGGCTAGCGGAATACAATGAGCAGTTCTTC
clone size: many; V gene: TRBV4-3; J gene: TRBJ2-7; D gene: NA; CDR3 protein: CASSQEPRKGGEQYF; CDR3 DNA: TGCGCCAGCAGCCAAGAGCCTCGAAAGGGTGGCGAGCAGTACTTC
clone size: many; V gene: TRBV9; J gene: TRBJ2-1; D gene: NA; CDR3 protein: CASSVGVWTQDQQFF; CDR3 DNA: TGTGCCAGCAGCGTAGGGGTATGGACCCAGGACCAGCAGTTCTTC
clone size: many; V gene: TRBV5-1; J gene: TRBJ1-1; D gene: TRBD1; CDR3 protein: CASSLGTGVEAFF; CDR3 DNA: TGCGCCAGCAGCCTGGGGACAGGGGTAGAAGCTTTCTTT
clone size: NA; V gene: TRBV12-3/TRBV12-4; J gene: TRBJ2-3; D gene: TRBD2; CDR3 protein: CASRGLAGGTDTQYF; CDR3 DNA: TGTGCCAGCCGGGGACTAGCGGGGGGCACAGATACGCAGTATTTT
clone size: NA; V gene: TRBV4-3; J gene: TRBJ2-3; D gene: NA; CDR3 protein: CASSPRELGGDTQCF; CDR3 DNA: TGCGCCAGCAGCCCTCGGGAACTAGGTGGTGATACGCAGTGTTTT
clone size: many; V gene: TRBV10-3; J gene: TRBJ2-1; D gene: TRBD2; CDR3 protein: CAISTSGTRTSNEQFF; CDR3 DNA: TGTGCCATCAGTACCTCCGGGACTAGGACTAGCAATGAGCAGTTCTTC
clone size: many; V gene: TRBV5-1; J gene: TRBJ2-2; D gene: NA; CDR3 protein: CASSSTRPGELFF; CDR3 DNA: TGCGCCAGCAGCTCGACTAGACCCGGGGAGCTGTTTTTT
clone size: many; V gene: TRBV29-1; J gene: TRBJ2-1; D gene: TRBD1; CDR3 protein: CSAMGSNRGNEQFF; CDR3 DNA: TGCAGCGCCATGGGATCGAACAGGGGCAATGAGCAGTTCTTC
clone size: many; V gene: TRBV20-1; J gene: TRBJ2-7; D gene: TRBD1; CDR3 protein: CSARDPGQGSDEQYF; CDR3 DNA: TGCAGTGCTAGAGACCCGGGACAGGGAAGTGACGAGCAGTACTTC
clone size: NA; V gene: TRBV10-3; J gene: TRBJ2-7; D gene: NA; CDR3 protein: CAISERTVMAYEQYF; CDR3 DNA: TGTGCCATCAGTGAGAGGACAGTCATGGCTTACGAGCAGTACTTC
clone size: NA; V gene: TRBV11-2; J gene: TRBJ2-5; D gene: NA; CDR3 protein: CASSARLDPRETQYF; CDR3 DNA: TGTGCCAGCAGCGCCCGTCTAGACCCGAGGGAGACCCAGTACTTC
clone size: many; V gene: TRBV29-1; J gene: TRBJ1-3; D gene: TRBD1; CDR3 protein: CSVGQGEGNTIYF; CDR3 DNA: TGCAGCGTGGGACAGGGAGAAGGAAACACCATATATTTT